The present entry profiles one T cell receptor beta chain with its context. Authors' analysis steps: By means of reference gene primer amplification, nucleated cell counts were estimated. TCRdb's copy holds only in-frame clones and misses some; the assay was immunoSEQ multiplex PCR. The D gene and trimming were derived from the DNA, and the V and J assignments and clone size from that table. Of around 280,000 clones listed, about nine tenths are singletons. The data were obtained in a study of blood T cell repertoires in COVID-19. This clonotype originated in a woman in her forties or fifties who had recovered from COVID-19. Specimen: peripheral blood.

CDR3 sequence: CAWSTDRAQPQHF. The CDR3 bases are TGTGCCTGGAGTACGGACAGGGCTCAGCCCCAGCATTTT. The chain uses TRBV30 and TRBJ1-5, with 8 bases identical to TRBD1. After removal of 2 bases from V and 6 bases from J, the junction contained 3 bases not matched to a gene. Germline CDR1 and CDR2: GTSNPN and SVGIG (reference sequence). The CDR3 is 13 residues long.